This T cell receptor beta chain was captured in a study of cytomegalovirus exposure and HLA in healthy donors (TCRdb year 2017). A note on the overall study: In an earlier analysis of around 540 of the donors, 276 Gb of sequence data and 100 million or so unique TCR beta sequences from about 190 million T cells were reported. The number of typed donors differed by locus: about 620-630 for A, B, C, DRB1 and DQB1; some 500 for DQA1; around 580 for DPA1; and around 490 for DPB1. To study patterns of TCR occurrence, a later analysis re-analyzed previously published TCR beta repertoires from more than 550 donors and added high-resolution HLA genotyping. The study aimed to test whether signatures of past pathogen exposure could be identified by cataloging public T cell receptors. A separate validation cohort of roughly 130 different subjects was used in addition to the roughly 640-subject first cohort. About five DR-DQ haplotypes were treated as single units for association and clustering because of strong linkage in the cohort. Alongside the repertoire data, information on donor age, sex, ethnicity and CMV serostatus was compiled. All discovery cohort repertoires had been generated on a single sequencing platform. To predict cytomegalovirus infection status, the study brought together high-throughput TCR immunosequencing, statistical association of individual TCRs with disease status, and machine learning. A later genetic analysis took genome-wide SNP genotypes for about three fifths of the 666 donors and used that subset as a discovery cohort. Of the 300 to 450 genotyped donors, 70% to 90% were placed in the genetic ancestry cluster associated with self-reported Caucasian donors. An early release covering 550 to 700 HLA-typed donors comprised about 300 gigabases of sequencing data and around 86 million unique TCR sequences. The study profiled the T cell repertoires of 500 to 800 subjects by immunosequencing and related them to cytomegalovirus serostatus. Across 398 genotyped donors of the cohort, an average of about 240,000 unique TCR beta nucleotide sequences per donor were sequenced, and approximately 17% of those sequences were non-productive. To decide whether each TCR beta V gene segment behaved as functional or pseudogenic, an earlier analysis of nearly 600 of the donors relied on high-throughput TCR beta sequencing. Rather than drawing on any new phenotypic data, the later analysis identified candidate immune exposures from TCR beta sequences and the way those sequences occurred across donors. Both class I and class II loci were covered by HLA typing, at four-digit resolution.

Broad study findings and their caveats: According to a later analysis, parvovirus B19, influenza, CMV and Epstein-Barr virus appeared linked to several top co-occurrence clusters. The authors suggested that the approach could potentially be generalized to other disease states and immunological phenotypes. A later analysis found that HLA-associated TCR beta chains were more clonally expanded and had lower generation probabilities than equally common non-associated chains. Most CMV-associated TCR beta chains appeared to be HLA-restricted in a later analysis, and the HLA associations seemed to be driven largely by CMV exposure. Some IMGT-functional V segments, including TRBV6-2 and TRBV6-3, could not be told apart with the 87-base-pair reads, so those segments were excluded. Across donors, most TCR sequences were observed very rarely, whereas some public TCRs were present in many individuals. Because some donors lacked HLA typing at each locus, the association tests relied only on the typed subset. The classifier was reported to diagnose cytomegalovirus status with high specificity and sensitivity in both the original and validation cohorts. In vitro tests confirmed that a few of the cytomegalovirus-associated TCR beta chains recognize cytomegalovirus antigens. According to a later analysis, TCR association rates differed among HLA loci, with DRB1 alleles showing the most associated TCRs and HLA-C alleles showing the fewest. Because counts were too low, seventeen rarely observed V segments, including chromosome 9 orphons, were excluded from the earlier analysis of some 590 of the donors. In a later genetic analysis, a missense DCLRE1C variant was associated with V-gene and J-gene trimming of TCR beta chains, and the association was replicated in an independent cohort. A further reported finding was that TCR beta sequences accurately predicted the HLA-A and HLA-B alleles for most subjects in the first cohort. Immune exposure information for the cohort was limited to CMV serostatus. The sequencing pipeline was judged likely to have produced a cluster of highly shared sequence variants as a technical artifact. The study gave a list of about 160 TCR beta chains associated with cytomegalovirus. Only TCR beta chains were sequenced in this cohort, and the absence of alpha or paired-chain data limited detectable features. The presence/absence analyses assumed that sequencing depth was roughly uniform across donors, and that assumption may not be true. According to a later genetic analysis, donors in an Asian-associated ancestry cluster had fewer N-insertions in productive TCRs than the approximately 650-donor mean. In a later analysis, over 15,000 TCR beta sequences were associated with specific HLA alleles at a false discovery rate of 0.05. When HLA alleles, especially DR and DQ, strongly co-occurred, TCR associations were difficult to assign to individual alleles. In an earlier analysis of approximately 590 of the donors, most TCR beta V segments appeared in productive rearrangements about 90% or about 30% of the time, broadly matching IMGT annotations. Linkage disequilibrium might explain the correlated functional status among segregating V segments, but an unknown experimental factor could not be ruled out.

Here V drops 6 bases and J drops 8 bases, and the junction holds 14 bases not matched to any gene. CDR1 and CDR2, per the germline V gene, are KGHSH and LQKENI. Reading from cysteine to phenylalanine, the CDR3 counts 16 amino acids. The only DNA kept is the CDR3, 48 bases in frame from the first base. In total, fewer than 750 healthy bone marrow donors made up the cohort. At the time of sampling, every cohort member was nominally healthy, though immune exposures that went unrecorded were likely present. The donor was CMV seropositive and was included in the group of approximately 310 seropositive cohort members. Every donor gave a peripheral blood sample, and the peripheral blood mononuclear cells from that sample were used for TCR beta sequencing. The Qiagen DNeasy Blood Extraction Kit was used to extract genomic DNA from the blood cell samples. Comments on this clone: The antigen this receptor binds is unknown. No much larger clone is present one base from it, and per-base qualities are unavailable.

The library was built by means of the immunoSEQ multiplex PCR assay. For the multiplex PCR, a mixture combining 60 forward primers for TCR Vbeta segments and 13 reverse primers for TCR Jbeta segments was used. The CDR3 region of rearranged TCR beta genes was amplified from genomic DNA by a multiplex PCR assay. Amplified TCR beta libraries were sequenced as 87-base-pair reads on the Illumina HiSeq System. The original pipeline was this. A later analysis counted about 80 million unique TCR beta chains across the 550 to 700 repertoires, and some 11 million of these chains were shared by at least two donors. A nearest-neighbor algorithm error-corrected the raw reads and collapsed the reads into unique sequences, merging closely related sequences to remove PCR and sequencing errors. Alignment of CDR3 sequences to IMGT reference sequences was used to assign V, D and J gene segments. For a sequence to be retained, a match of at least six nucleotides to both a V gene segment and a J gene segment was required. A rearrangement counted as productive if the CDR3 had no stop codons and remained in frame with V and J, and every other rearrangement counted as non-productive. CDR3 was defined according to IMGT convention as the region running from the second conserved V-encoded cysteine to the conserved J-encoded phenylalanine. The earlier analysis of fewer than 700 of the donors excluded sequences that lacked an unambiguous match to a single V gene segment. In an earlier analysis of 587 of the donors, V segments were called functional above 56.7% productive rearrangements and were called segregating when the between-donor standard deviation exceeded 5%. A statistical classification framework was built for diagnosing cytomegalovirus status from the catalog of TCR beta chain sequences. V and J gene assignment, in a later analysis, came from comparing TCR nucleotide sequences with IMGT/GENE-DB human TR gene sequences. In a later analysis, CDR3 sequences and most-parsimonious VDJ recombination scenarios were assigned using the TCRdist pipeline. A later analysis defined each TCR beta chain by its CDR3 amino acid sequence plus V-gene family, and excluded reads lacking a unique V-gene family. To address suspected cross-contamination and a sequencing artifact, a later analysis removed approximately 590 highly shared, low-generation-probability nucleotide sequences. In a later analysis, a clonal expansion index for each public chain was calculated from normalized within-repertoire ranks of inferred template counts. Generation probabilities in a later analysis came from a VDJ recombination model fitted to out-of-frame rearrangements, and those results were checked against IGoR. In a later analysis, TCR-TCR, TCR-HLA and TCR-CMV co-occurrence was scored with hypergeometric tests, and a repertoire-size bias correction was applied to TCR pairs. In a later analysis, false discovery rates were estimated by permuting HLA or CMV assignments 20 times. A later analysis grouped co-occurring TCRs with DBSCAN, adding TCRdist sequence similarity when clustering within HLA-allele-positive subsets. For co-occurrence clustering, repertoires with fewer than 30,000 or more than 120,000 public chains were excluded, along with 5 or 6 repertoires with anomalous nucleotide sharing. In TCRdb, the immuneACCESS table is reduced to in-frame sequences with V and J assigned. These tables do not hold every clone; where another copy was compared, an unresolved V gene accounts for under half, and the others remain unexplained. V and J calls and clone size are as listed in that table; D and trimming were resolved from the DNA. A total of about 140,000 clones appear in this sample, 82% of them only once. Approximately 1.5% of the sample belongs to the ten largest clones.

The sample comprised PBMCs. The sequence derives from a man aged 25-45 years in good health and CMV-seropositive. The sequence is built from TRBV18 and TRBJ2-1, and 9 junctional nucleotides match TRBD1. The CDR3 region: CASSPSGTGPWYEQFF. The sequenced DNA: TGTGCCAGCTCCCCCTCCGGGACAGGGCCCTGGTATGAGCAGTTCTTC.